What follows is one T cell receptor beta chain and its context. Its antigen remains unidentified. The sample belongs to a study of cytomegalovirus exposure and HLA in healthy donors. Broader study findings: 87-base-pair reads could not separate some V segments, including TRBV6-2 and TRBV6-3. Highly shared variants forming one cluster were likely a sequencing artifact. One later analysis reportedly identified an Asian-associated ancestry cluster that showed fewer N-insertions than the roughly 720-donor mean.

Germline V lookup: CDR1 MRHNA, CDR2 SNTAGT. The CDR3 is made up of 14 amino acids. V shed 5 bases and J shed 1 base, with 10 bases lying between them. Both 60 Vbeta primers and 13 Jbeta primers went into the PCR. Generated by immunoSEQ multiplex PCR, the TCRdb table keeps only in-frame clones and is missing some. The data contain 35,000 to 45,000 clones, roughly 69% of them singletons. The sequencing sample was made of PBMCs. V and J are TRBV6-4 and TRBJ2-3; the D gene is possibly TRBD2 (5 bases). The sequence was obtained from a man under 40 in good health and CMV-seronegative. The CDR3 here is CASSLSGGTDTQYF. The CDR3 nucleotides are TGTGCCAGCAGTTTGTCCGGGGGCACAGATACGCAGTATTTT.